What follows is one T cell receptor beta chain and its context. The V and J ends lost 5 bases and 2 bases, in that order; junction bases with no gene match: 6. CDR3 length: 16 residues. These data come from a study of CDR3 diversity in severe acne. TCRdb re-analysed the PCR reads in MiXCR, keeping a single row per CDR3 protein. The data show approximately 77,000 distinct CDR3 sequences, approximately 49% seen once. The source material was blood. The chain joins TRBV12-3 or TRBV12-4 to TRBJ1-1, with 12 bases that match TRBD1. The TCR was taken from a male donor with severe acne vulgaris. CDR3 residues: CASSRDRGRSNTEAFF. The DNA for the CDR3 is TGTGCCAGCAGTCGGGACAGGGGGCGAAGCAACACTGAAGCTTTCTTT.